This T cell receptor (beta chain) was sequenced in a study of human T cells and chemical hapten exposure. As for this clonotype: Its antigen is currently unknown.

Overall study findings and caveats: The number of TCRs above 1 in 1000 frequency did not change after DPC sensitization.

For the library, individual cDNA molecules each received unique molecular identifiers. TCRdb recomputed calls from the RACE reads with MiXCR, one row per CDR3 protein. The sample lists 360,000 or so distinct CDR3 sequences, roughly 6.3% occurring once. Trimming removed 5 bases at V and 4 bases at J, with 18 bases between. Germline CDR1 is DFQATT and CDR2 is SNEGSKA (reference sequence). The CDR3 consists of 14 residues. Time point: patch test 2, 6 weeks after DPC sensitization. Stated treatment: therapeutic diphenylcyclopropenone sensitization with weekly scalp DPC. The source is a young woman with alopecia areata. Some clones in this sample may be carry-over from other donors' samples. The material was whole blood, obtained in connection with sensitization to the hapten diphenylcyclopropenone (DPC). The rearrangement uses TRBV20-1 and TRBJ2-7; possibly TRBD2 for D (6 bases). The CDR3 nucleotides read TGCAGTGCTGCTAACCGGGACTTAAAGTACGAGCAGTACTTC. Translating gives CSAANRDLKYEQYF.